The entry below describes one T cell receptor beta chain. It was into CD45RA+ naive and CD45RA-negative memory subsets that the CD4+ cells were split. These data originate in a study of shared clonotypes between healthy human individuals. Repertoires were generated with immunoSEQ multiplex PCR, while TCRdb's copy carries only in-frame clones and drops some. The top ten hold about a tenth of the sample, which has a few hundred thousand clones, approximately 79% seen once. Germline-derived CDR1 and CDR2 are SGHKS and YYEKEE (reference sequence). The CDR3 length is 14 residues. V was pared by 2 bases and J by 4 bases, with 12 bases between.

This clonotype was sampled from a man younger than 45 in good health. The rearrangement joins TRBV5-5 to TRBJ1-2; TRBD1 is a possible D gene (5 bases). The specimen sequenced was memory CD4+ T cells sorted from blood. Noted subset: CD45RA-negative fraction. For the CDR3, the DNA is TGTGCCAGCAGCTTCAGTGCGGGGACCTATGGCTACACCTTC. It yields the protein CASSFSAGTYGYTF.